This T cell receptor beta chain appears in the sequencing data of a study of pediatric ulcerative colitis. This CDR3 is 15 amino acids long. V trimming: 7 bases; J trimming: 6 bases; junction bases outside the gene matches: 8. CDR1 and CDR2 from the germline V gene are MNHEY and SVGAGI. The assay was immunoSEQ multiplex PCR, and TCRdb's table has in-frame clones only and misses some. There are roughly 64,000 clones in the sample; about nine tenths occur only once, and roughly 3% lies in the top ten. This clone occurred a few times. The sequence came from a boy aged 10-17 years with severe ulcerative colitis. Material for sequencing was blood. The V and J genes are TRBV6-5 and TRBJ2-7; 14 nucleotides agree with TRBD2. CDR3 in DNA: TGTGCCAGCATCGACCATGGACTAGCGGGAGGCGAGCAGTACTTC. Translating gives CASIDHGLAGGEQYF.